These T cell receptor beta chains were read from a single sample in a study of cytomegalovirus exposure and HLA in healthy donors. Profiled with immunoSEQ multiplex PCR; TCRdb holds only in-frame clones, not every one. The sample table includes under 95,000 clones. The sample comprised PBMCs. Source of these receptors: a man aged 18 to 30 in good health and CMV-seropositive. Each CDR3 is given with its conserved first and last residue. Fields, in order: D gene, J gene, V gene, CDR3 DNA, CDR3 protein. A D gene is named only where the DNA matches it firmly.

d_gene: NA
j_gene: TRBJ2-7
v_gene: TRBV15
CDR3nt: TGTGCCACCAGCAGAGAGGCAGGCCAGTCCTACGAGCAGTACTTC
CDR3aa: CATSREAGQSYEQYF

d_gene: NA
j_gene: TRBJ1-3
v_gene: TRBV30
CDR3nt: TGTGCCTGGAGTGTCAATGGCAGAAACACCATATATTTT
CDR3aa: CAWSVNGRNTIYF

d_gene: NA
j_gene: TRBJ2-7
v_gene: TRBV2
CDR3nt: TGTGCCAGCGGGGAGAGGTCCTACGAGCAGTACTTC
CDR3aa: CASGERSYEQYF

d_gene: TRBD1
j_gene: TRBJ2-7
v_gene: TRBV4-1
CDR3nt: TGCGCCAGCAGCCAAGGGGACAGGGCGAACGGGCAGTACTTC
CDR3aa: CASSQGDRANGQYF

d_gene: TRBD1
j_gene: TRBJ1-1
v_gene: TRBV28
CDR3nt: TGTGCCAGCAGCGGGACAGGGGGCCCGAACACTGAAGCTTTCTTT
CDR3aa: CASSGTGGPNTEAFF

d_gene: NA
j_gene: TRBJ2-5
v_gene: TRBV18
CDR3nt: TGTGCCAGCTCACCCCAAAGACAGGAGACCCAGTACTTC
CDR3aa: CASSPQRQETQYF

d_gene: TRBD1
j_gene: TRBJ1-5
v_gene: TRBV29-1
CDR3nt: TGCGCAGGATGGACAGGGGGCAGTCAGCCCCAGCATTTT
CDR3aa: CAGWTGGSQPQHF

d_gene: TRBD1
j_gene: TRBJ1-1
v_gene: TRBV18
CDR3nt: TGTGCCAGCTCACCGACAGGGGTTGAGACTGAAGCTTTCTTT
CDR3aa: CASSPTGVETEAFF

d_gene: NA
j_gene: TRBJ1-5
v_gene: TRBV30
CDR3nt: TGTGCCTGGAGTGTGAGGATGGGCAATCAGCCCCAGCATTTT
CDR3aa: CAWSVRMGNQPQHF

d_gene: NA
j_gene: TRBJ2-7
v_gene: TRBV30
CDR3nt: TGTGCCTGGAGTTCCCTGGAGGGATTCTACGAGCAGTACTTC
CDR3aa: CAWSSLEGFYEQYF

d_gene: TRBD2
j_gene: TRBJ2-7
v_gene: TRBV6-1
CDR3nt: TGTGCCGCGCAGGTCTTGGCGGGAGGGCCGAGGGAGCAGTACTTC
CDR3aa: CAAQVLAGGPREQYF

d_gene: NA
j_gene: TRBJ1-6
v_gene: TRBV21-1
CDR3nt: TGTGCCAGCACCGGACAGGTAAATTCACCCCTCCACTTT
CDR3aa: CASTGQVNSPLHF

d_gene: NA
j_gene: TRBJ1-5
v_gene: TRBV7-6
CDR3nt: TGTGCCAGCAGCTCCCCTCGGGAGGGGCTCTGGCAAACAAATCAGCCCCAGCATTTT
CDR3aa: CASSSPREGLWQTNQPQHF

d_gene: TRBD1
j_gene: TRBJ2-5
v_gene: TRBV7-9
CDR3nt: TGTGCCAGCACCGCAACAGGGGGCAAAGAGACCCAGTACTTC
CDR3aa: CASTATGGKETQYF

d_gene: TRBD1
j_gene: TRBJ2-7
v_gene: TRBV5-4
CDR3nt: TGTGCCAGCAGCTTGGAAACGGGACAGGGGTACGAGCAGTACTTC
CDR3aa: CASSLETGQGYEQYF

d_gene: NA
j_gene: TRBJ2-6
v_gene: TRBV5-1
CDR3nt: TGCGCCAGCAGCTTGGCCGAGTGGAGTTCTGGGGCCAACGTCCTGACTTTC
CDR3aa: CASSLAEWSSGANVLTF

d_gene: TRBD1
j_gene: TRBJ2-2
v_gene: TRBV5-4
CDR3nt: TGTGCCAGCAGCTTAGACAGGGCCGGGGAGCTGTTTTTT
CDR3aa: CASSLDRAGELFF

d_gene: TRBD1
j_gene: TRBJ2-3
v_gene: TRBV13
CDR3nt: TGTGCCAGCAGCTTAGTTACAGGGGGCGAGGCGCAGTATTTT
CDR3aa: CASSLVTGGEAQYF

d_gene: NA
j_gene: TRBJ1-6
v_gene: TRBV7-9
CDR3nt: TGTGCCAGCAGCCTGGACAGCTATAATTCACCCCTCCACTTT
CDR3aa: CASSLDSYNSPLHF

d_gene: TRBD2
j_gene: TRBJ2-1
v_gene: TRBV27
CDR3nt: TGTGCCAGCAGTTTCCTTGGGACTAGCGGCTACAATGAGCAGTTCTTC
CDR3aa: CASSFLGTSGYNEQFF

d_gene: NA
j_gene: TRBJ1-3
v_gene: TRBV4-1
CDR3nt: TGCGCCAGCAGCCAGTTTTCACCGGGCCGCAGGGCTGGAAACACCATATATTTT
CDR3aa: CASSQFSPGRRAGNTIYF

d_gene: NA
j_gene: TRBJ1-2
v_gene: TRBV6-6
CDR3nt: TGTGCCAGCAGTTACTCCCCCGAGGGATCTAACTATGGCTACACCTTC
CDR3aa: CASSYSPEGSNYGYTF

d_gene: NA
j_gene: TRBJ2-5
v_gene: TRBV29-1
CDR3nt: TGCAGCGCCCCGGTGGGGGGACTTGGCGAGACCCAGTACTTC
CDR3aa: CSAPVGGLGETQYF

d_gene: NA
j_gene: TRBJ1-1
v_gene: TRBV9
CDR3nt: TGTGCCAGCAGCCCCGGAGATACTGAAGCTTTCTTT
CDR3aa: CASSPGDTEAFF

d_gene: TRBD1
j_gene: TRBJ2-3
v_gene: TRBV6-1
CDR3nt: TGTGCCAGCAGTGAAGGACAGGGAACTAGCACAGATACGCAGTATTTT
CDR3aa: CASSEGQGTSTDTQYF

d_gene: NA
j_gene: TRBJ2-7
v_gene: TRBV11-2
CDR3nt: TGTGCCAGCAGCCCAACGACCGGGACAAATTCCTACGAGCAGTACTTC
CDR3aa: CASSPTTGTNSYEQYF

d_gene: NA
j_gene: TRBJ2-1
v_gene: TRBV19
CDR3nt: TGTGCCAGTAGTATAGCGGTTATATCCTACAATGAGCAGTTCTTC
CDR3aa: CASSIAVISYNEQFF

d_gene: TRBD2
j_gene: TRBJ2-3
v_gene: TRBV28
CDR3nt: TGTGCCAGCAGTTTATGGGGCGGGGGGTTCACAGATACGCAGTATTTT
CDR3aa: CASSLWGGGFTDTQYF

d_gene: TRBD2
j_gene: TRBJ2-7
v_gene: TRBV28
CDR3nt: TGTGCCAGCAGCCTTCCTTGGGGAAGCGGGAGGTACGAGCAGTACTTC
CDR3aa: CASSLPWGSGRYEQYF

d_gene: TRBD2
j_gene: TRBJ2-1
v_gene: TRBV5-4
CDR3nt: TGTGCCAGCACCATCGGGGGGAGTGGCTACAATGAGCAGTTCTTC
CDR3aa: CASTIGGSGYNEQFF